These 5 T cell receptor beta chains originate from one sample sequenced in a study of CD8 T cells in ankylosing spondylitis. TCRdb used MiXCR to reprocess the 5' RACE reads, holding one entry per CDR3 protein. The repertoire holds about 250,000 distinct CDR3 sequences, with roughly 8% as singletons. The sequenced sample was blood, either unsorted or a sorted T cell fraction (not recorded which). The receptors were gathered from a female donor with ankylosing spondylitis or in good health (not recorded which).

The gene calls are TRBV7-2 and TRBJ2-1; TRBD2 agrees at 13 bases. Germline lookup yields CDR1 SGHTA and CDR2 FQGNSA. The CDR3 extends over 16 amino acids. Unmatched junction bases numbered 11, after V lost 5 bases and J lost 10 bases. CDR3 DNA: TGTGCCAGCAGCCCCGGGGGGACTAGCGGGATCCGAGAGCAGTTCTTC. Protein sequence: CASSPGGTSGIREQFF.

This clonotype was counted ten times or more. The chain is built from TRBV7-9 and TRBJ2-5, with D possibly TRBD2 on 7 matching bases. From germline, CDR1 is SEHNR and CDR2 FQNEAQ (reference sequence). This CDR3 region has 14 residues. V lost 3 bases to trimming and J lost 4 bases, with 12 bases between them. The CDR3, as DNA: TGTGCCAGCAGCTTTGGGGGGGCGCGAGAGACCCAGTACTTC. This translates into CASSFGGARETQYF.

This clonotype was picked up a small number of times. A much larger clone is a single base away; this may be a read error. The J gene is TRBJ1-1, the V gene TRBV5-6; D gene unclear. Looked up from germline, CDR1 is SGHDT and CDR2 is YYEEEE. The germline V and J ends were trimmed by 0 bases and 7 bases, with 16 bases remaining between them. The CDR3 has 15 residues. The CDR3 sequence is CASSLGLHGFGEAFF. For the CDR3, the DNA is TGTGCCAGCAGCTTGGGACTCCACGGGTTTGGTGAAGCTTTCTTT.

This clonotype was seen a few times. Since a much larger clone is just one base distant, this may be a read error. The rearrangement links TRBV6-2 or TRBV6-3 to TRBJ2-3, with TRBD2 as a possible D gene (5 bases). In germline, CDR1 is MNHEY, CDR2 SVGEGT. The CDR3 is 10 amino acids. V was pared by 11 bases and J by 9 bases, with 12 bases between. The CDR3 loop reads CAARRRTQYF. For the CDR3, the DNA is TGTGCCGCGAGAAGGAGGACGCAGTATTTT.

Many counts were recorded for this clonotype. The genes are TRBV5-1 and TRBJ2-1, with D perhaps TRBD1 (6 bases). Trimming took off 2 bases at V and 4 bases at J, with 16 bases between the two ends. Per the germline V gene, CDR1 is SGHRS and CDR2 is YFSETQ. The CDR3 is 16 residues long. CDR3 sequence: CASSLLPQQGYNEQFF. As DNA, the CDR3 is TGCGCCAGCAGCTTACTGCCTCAACAGGGTTACAATGAGCAGTTCTTC.